This T cell receptor beta chain appears in the sequencing data of a study of early T cells in non-severe SARS-CoV-2 infection. Study-level information: Chains from this unsorted whole-blood bulk RNA could not be paired.

The CDR3 sequence is 14 residues long. Trimming took 3 bases from V and 0 from J, leaving 7 bases between them. Many counts were recorded for this clonotype. Antigen: not known. Regarding the study as a whole: Missing private and CD4 specificities, VDJdb matching favored anti-spike CD8 responses.

One entry per CDR3 protein, called by TCRdb with MiXCR from the 5' RACE reads. This table has more than 65,000 distinct CDR3 sequences, roughly 12% appearing once. The chain uses TRBV12-3 or TRBV12-4 and TRBJ2-3, with a weak D call TRBD1 (5 bases). This sequence originates from an adult who was a healthcare worker with PCR-confirmed SARS-CoV-2 infection or an uninfected control (not recorded which). Sample: whole blood, taken at baseline. The CDR3 nucleotides are TGTGCCAGCAGTTTGGGGCAGAGCACAGATACGCAGTATTTT. Protein: CASSLGQSTDTQYF.